Listed below are T cell receptor beta chains from one sample, sequenced in a study of PD-1 blockade in classical Hodgkin lymphoma. Assay used: immunoSEQ multiplex PCR; TCRdb lists only in-frame clones, some missing. The sample lists some 70,000 clones; over 90% were seen once. Input material: peripheral blood mononuclear cells (PBMCs). Every receptor here comes from a human donor with classical Hodgkin lymphoma. CDR3s include the opening cysteine and the closing phenylalanine or tryptophan. D genes are given only for firm matches. Rows may omit the clone size; those that give it use once, few, many or a size class.

V	size	J	D	DNA	CDR3
TRBV7-9	NA	TRBJ1-1	TRBD1	TGTGCCAGCAGCTTAAGACCACAGGGGTACACTGAAGCTTTCTTT	CASSLRPQGYTEAFF
TRBV20-1	NA	TRBJ1-4	NA	TGCAGTGCTGGTAATGAAAAACTGTTTTTT	CSAGNEKLFF
TRBV6-5	once	TRBJ1-6	TRBD1	TGTGCCAGCAGTTACCTTGGGACAGGGGCACCCCTCCACTTT	CASSYLGTGAPLHF
TRBV25-1	NA	TRBJ1-1	NA	TGTGCCAGCAGTGAATATTTAGGAGGGAGCCACAGTCAAGCTTTCTTT	CASSEYLGGSHSQAFF
TRBV5-1	NA	TRBJ1-1	TRBD1	TGCGCCAGCTCCTGGTCAGGGGGCACTGAAGCTTTCTTT	CASSWSGGTEAFF
TRBV2	NA	TRBJ1-5	NA	TGTGCCAGCAGTGAGGGTATACAGGCCAATCAGCCCCAGCATTTT	CASSEGIQANQPQHF
TRBV11-1	NA	TRBJ1-1	NA	TGTGCCAGCAGCTTCGGGACTTCTAACACTGAAGCTTTCTTT	CASSFGTSNTEAFF
TRBV30	NA	TRBJ2-7	TRBD1	TGTGCCTGCCAGACAGGGGCCAACGAGCAGTACTTC	CACQTGANEQYF
TRBV7-9	NA	TRBJ1-2	NA	TGTGCCAGCAGCTTACTGGGATTCTATGGCTACACCTTC	CASSLLGFYGYTF
TRBV5-5	NA	TRBJ1-3	NA	TGTGCCAGCAGTTTCTGGGAAACAGCTGGAAACACCATATATTTT	CASSFWETAGNTIYF
TRBV7-2	NA	TRBJ1-5	TRBD1	TGTGCCAGCAGCCCACAGGGGTTGGCAAATCAGCCCCAGCATTTT	CASSPQGLANQPQHF
TRBV29-1	NA	TRBJ2-5	NA	TGCAGCGTTGATCAGCCAGGTCTCTGGACCCAGTACTTC	CSVDQPGLWTQYF
TRBV6-1	NA	TRBJ2-3	NA	TGTGCCAGCAGAGCAGGGGGCACAGATACGCAGTATTTT	CASRAGGTDTQYF
TRBV5-1	once	TRBJ2-3	NA	TGCGCCAGCAGCTTGGAAGACGGCAGAAATACGCAGTATTTT	CASSLEDGRNTQYF
TRBV19	NA	TRBJ2-7	NA	TGTGCCAGTAGTATAGGCCAGGTCTCCTACGAGCAGTACTTC	CASSIGQVSYEQYF
TRBV6-1	NA	TRBJ1-1	TRBD1	TGTGCCAGCAGTGTCGACAGGGATACTGAAGCTTTCTTT	CASSVDRDTEAFF
TRBV9	NA	TRBJ1-1	TRBD1	TGTGCCAGCAGCTTAGGACAGGGGGCGGGAACCACTGAAGCTTTCTTT	CASSLGQGAGTTEAFF
TRBV7-2	NA	TRBJ1-1	NA	TGTGCCAGCAGCTTAGAGGTGAACACTGAAGCTTTCTTT	CASSLEVNTEAFF
TRBV7-7	NA	TRBJ2-5	TRBD2	TGTGCCAGCAGCGTACTAGCGGGAGGGGAGACCCAGTACTTC	CASSVLAGGETQYF
TRBV5-1	once	TRBJ2-3	TRBD2	TGCGCCAGCAGCTCACCCGTAGCGGGAGGGGGCACAGATACGCAGTATTTT	CASSSPVAGGGTDTQYF
TRBV5-4	NA	TRBJ2-5	NA	TGTGCCAGCAGCTTGTTCCAGGGGCAGAGAGAGACCCAGTACTTC	CASSLFQGQRETQYF
TRBV7-2	NA	TRBJ1-2	NA	TGTGCCAGCAGCTTTGGGGATTACGCAGGCGACTATGGCTACACCTTC	CASSFGDYAGDYGYTF
TRBV18	NA	TRBJ2-7	NA	TGTGCCAGCTCACCAAGAATGACAGATCTCCACGAGCAGTACTTC	CASSPRMTDLHEQYF
TRBV10-1	NA	TRBJ1-1	TRBD1	TGCGCCAGCAGTGAGTGGGACAGGGATGAAGCTTTCTTT	CASSEWDRDEAFF
TRBV6-5	NA	TRBJ2-7	TRBD1	TGTGCCAGCAGTCGGACAGGCGTGTTCTACGAGCAGTACTTC	CASSRTGVFYEQYF
TRBV18	NA	TRBJ1-2	TRBD1	TGTGCCAGCTCACCAACGGGGGACAGGGGAGGTGGCTACACCTTC	CASSPTGDRGGGYTF
TRBV19	NA	TRBJ1-1	TRBD1	TGTGCCAGTATTCCCCCGGGGACAGGGACGAACACTGAAGCTTTCTTT	CASIPPGTGTNTEAFF
TRBV30	NA	TRBJ2-1	NA	TGTGCCTGGAGTGTGGGAGGGGGAGGGGACAATGAGCAGTTCTTC	CAWSVGGGGDNEQFF
TRBV19	NA	TRBJ1-2	TRBD1	TGTGCCAGTAGGCCTAAGGGACAGAACTATGGCTACACCTTC	CASRPKGQNYGYTF